Listed below are T cell receptor beta chains from one sample, sequenced in a study of graft-versus-host responses after intestinal transplantation. This table comes from immunoSEQ multiplex PCR, and its TCRdb copy is limited to in-frame clones, with some not included. The repertoire holds 15,000 to 20,000 clones, with more than 80% as singletons. The sequencing here drew on ileum tissue, taken 95 to 110 days after intestinal transplant. These TCRs come from a human patient who received an intestinal transplant, so some T cells may come from the graft donor. Both conserved end residues are part of each CDR3. D genes are given only for firm matches. Clone size is stated in some rows and not others, as once, few, many or a class when expanded.

CDR3 protein,CDR3 DNA,D gene,V gene,clone size,J gene
CASTQKVTQGAEQYF,TGTGCCAGCACCCAAAAGGTGACACAGGGGGCCGAGCAGTACTTC,TRBD1,TRBV2,.,TRBJ2-7
CASSPTRDRRYEQYF,TGTGCCAGCAGTCCTACGCGGGACAGACGCTACGAGCAGTACTTC,.,TRBV28,.,TRBJ2-7
CASRQAGDYGYTF,TGCGCCAGTAGACAGGCGGGGGACTATGGCTACACCTTC,.,TRBV10-2,.,TRBJ1-2
CASSQGTASGLLGEQYF,TGTGCCAGCAGCCAGGGGACAGCCTCGGGACTCCTCGGCGAGCAGTACTTC,.,TRBV7-6,.,TRBJ2-7
CASSLVPREGTGELFF,TGCGCCAGCAGCTTGGTGCCGCGGGAGGGCACCGGGGAGCTGTTTTTT,TRBD2,TRBV5-1,.,TRBJ2-2
CASSQGLVFNTGELFF,TGCGCCAGCAGCCAGGGACTAGTTTTTAACACCGGGGAGCTGTTTTTT,TRBD2,TRBV4-1,.,TRBJ2-2
CASSWSRVTEAFF,TGTGCCAGCAGCTGGTCGCGGGTCACTGAAGCTTTCTTT,.,TRBV7-2,.,TRBJ1-1
CASSLARAGYQNTEAFF,TGTGCCAGCAGCTTAGCTAGGGCAGGTTACCAGAACACTGAAGCTTTCTTT,.,TRBV7-9,.,TRBJ1-1
CASSRHGIANEKLFF,TGTGCCAGCTCACGACACGGGATTGCTAATGAAAAACTGTTTTTT,.,TRBV18,.,TRBJ1-4
CASSFGQGGYGYTF,TGTGCCAGCAGTTTCGGACAGGGGGGCTATGGCTACACCTTC,TRBD1,TRBV27,.,TRBJ1-2
CASSELNQPQHF,TGCGCCAGCAGTGAGCTTAATCAGCCCCAGCATTTT,.,TRBV10-2,.,TRBJ1-5
CASSLTQDDSGNTIYF,TGTGCCAGCAGTCTGACACAGGACGACTCTGGAAACACCATATATTTT,.,TRBV21-1,.,TRBJ1-3
CASSLVPREGTGELFF,TGCGCCAGCAGCTTGGTGCCGCGGGAGGGCACCGGGGAGCTGTTCTTT,TRBD2,TRBV5-1,.,TRBJ2-2
CASSRDGPEQYF,TGTGCCAGCAGCCGGGACGGCCCGGAGCAGTACTTC,.,TRBV4-2,few,TRBJ2-5
CATSRGVAVSYEQYF,TGTGCCACCAGCAGAGGGGTAGCGGTCTCCTACGAGCAGTACTTC,.,TRBV15,.,TRBJ2-7
CAWGRIGANQPQHF,TGTGCCTGGGGGCGGATCGGCGCCAATCAGCCCCAGCATTTT,.,TRBV30,once,TRBJ1-5
CASSWLAGGPWFYEQYF,TGTGCCAGCAGTTGGTTAGCGGGAGGGCCCTGGTTCTACGAGCAGTACTTC,TRBD2,TRBV28,.,TRBJ2-7
CASSLGALYEQFF,TGTGCCAGCAGTTTAGGGGCTCTATACGAGCAGTTCTTC,.,TRBV27,.,TRBJ2-1
CASSQDLWDEQYF,TGCGCCAGCAGCCAAGATCTTTGGGACGAGCAGTACTTC,.,TRBV4-3,.,TRBJ2-7
CASSQDRRGGRVPYGYTF,TGCGCCAGCAGCCAAGATAGGAGGGGGGGCAGGGTCCCCTATGGCTACACCTTC,.,TRBV4-1,.,TRBJ1-2
CASSMGQGYEQYF,TGTGCCAGTAGTATGGGACAGGGCTACGAGCAGTACTTC,TRBD1,TRBV19,.,TRBJ2-7
CACSLVRLTVNYGNTF,TGTGCCTGCAGCTTAGTTAGGTTGACGGTGAACTATGGCAACACCTTC,.,TRBV11-2,.,TRBJ1-2
CASSPQISYEQYF,TGTGCCAGCTCACCCCAAATCTCCTACGAGCAGTACTTC,.,TRBV18,.,TRBJ2-7
CASSGAGASYNEQFF,TGTGCCAGCAGCGGTGCGGGGGCATCCTACAATGAGCAGTTCTTC,.,TRBV9,.,TRBJ2-1
CASSQDLGGHQPQHF,TGCGCCAGCAGCCAAGATCTCGGAGGGCATCAGCCCCAGCATTTT,.,TRBV4-1,.,TRBJ1-5
CAWSKGASTDTQYF,TGTGCCTGGAGCAAGGGGGCCAGCACAGATACGCAGTATTTT,TRBD1,TRBV30,.,TRBJ2-3
CAWSVGDLNQPQHF,TGTGCCTGGAGTGTAGGGGACCTAAATCAGCCCCAGCATTTT,.,TRBV30,once,TRBJ1-5
CASSLSGNTGELFF,TGTGCCAGCAGTTTATCCGGGAACACCGGGGAGCTGTTTTTT,.,TRBV27,.,TRBJ2-2
CASSLVRYVITMRNEQFF,TGTGCCAGCAGCTTAGTCAGGTATGTAATTACAATGAGGAATGAGCAGTTCTTC,.,TRBV7-3,.,TRBJ2-1
CASSLTSAYEQYF,TGCGCCAGCAGCTTGACTAGCGCCTACGAGCAGTACTTC,TRBD2,TRBV5-1,.,TRBJ2-7
CASSQGASGHYEQYF,TGCGCCAGCAGCCAAGGGGCTAGCGGTCACTACGAGCAGTACTTC,TRBD2,TRBV4-1,.,TRBJ2-7
CASSSFLQGGSYEQYF,TGCGCCAGCAGCTCATTCCTCCAGGGGGGCTCCTACGAGCAGTACTTC,.,TRBV5-1,.,TRBJ2-7
CSVGKYSNQPQHF,TGCAGCGTTGGGAAGTATAGCAATCAGCCCCAGCATTTT,.,TRBV29-1,.,TRBJ1-5
CAITETGGDSYEQYF,TGTGCCATCACGGAGACAGGGGGGGACTCCTACGAGCAGTACTTC,TRBD1,TRBV10-3,.,TRBJ2-7
CASSLRGAGLLVETQYF,TGTGCCAGCAGCCTCAGGGGGGCCGGCCTCTTGGTGGAGACCCAGTACTTC,.,TRBV7-2,few,TRBJ2-5
CASSKDRMNTEAFF,TGTGCCAGTAGTAAAGACAGGATGAACACTGAAGCTTTCTTT,.,TRBV19,.,TRBJ1-1
CASSLEGTGGPYEQYF,TGTGCCAGCAGCTTGGAGGGTACGGGGGGGCCTTACGAGCAGTACTTC,TRBD2,TRBV7-2,.,TRBJ2-7
CASSPYLLAGDPTDTQYF,TGTGCCAGCAGCCCCTATTTACTAGCGGGGGACCCCACAGATACGCAGTATTTT,TRBD2,TRBV7-2,.,TRBJ2-3
CASSLATGAYNEQFF,TGTGCCAGCAGCTTGGCCACAGGGGCTTACAATGAGCAGTTCTTC,TRBD1,TRBV5-8,few,TRBJ2-1
CASSRLAGTNTGELFF,TGTGCCAGCAGCCGACTAGCGGGGACGAACACCGGGGAGCTGTTTTTT,TRBD2,TRBV7-6,.,TRBJ2-2
CASSPWDAGHNEQFF,TGTGCCAGCAGCCCTTGGGACGCCGGCCACAATGAGCAGTTCTTC,.,TRBV7-3,.,TRBJ2-1
CASSVVGKGTQYF,TGTGCCAGCAGCGTAGTAGGGAAAGGGACCCAGTACTTC,.,TRBV9,.,TRBJ2-5
CASSNPGLAGGRNEQFF,TGTGCCAGCAGCAATCCGGGACTAGCGGGAGGGCGGAATGAGCAGTTCTTC,.,TRBV21-1,.,TRBJ2-1
CASSLIAGQKGNF,TGTGCCAGCAGCTTAATTGCAGGCCAAAAGGGAAACTTT,.,TRBV7-3,.,TRBJ1-1
CASSLDQRGETQYF,TGTGCCAGCAGCTTAGATCAGCGAGGGGAGACCCAGTACTTC,.,TRBV11-2,.,TRBJ2-5
CASSIYRGLGNTGELFF,TGTGCCAGCAGCATATACAGGGGATTGGGGAACACCGGGGAGCTGTTTTTT,TRBD1,TRBV7-6,.,TRBJ2-2
CASIFTGALNQPQHF,TGTGCCAGTATTTTTACAGGAGCCCTCAATCAGCCCCAGCATTTT,.,TRBV19,.,TRBJ1-5